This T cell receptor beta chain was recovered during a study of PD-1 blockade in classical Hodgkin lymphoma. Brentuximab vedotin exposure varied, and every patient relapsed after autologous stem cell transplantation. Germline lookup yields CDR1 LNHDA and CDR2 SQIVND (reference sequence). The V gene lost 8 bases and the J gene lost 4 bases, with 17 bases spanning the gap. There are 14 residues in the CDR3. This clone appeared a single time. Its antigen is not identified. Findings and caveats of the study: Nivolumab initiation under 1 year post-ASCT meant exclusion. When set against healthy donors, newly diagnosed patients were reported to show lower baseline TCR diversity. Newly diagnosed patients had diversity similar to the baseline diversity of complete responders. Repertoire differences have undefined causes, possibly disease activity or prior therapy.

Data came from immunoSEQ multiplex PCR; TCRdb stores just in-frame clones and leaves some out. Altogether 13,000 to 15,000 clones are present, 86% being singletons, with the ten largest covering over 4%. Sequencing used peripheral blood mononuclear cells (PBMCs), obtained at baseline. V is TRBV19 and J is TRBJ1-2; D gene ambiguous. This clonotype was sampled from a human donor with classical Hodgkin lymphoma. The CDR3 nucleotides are TGTGCCAGTCGCGGGATTTCTGCGGGCTATGGCTACACCTTC. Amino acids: CASRGISAGYGYTF. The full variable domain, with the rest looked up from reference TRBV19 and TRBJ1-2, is DGGITQSPKYLFRKEGQNVTLSCEQNLNHDAMYWYRQDPGQGLRLIYYSQIVNDFQKGDIAEGYSVSREKKESFPLTVTSAQKNPTAFYLCASRGISAGYGYTFGSGTRLTVV.